This is a list of T cell receptor beta chains from one sample in a study of blood T cells in healthy people across ages. TCRdb reprocessed the 5' RACE reads via MiXCR and lists one record per CDR3 protein. The sample shows about 970,000 distinct CDR3 sequences, roughly half of them seen only once. The source material was blood. The receptors shown here come from a woman aged 55-75 years in good health. CDR3s include the opening cysteine and the closing phenylalanine or tryptophan. Fields, in order: V gene, D gene, J gene, CDR3 protein. A D gene is named only where the DNA matches it firmly.

>TRBV7-8|TRBD2|.
CASSLVLAGTSYEQYF
>TRBV5-1|TRBD2|TRBJ2-1
CASSLVLAGGGNEQFF
>TRBV20-1|.|TRBJ1-5
CSARGVAFGVSNQPQHF
>TRBV5-1|.|.
CASSLGGTVIEQYF
>TRBV7-2|TRBD1|TRBJ1-1
CASSRRTGNTEAFF
>TRBV12-3/TRBV12-4|.|TRBJ2-4
CASSLARELAKNIQYF
>TRBV12-3/TRBV12-4|TRBD2|TRBJ2-5
CASSRGGGSKTQYF
>TRBV2|.|TRBJ2-2
CASSVMTGELFF
>TRBV7-2|.|TRBJ2-5
CASRHGYQGTQYF
>TRBV7-9|TRBD2|TRBJ2-1
CASSFGTSGTSPGEQFF
>TRBV6-1|TRBD1|.
CASSAAGGSHNEQYF
>TRBV18|TRBD1|TRBJ2-6
CASSPSGTVRDVLTF
>TRBV5-1|.|TRBJ1-2
CASSLDTGPYGYTF
>TRBV7-9|.|TRBJ2-3
CASSLGRGDVDTQYF
>TRBV4-2|.|TRBJ2-5
CASSLRVGTETQYF
>TRBV15|.|TRBJ2-5
CATSRDLGGETQYF
>TRBV7-9|.|TRBJ1-1
CASTKAVGYTEAFF
>TRBV5-1|TRBD1|TRBJ2-1
CASSPTGDSSYNEQFF
>TRBV4-2|.|.
CASSQNLRETQYF
>TRBV29-1|.|TRBJ2-2
CSVTNTGELFF
>TRBV9|TRBD2|TRBJ2-5
CASSVGGLDQETQYF
>TRBV28|TRBD2|TRBJ2-7
CASTGTNYYEQYF
>TRBV7-9|.|.
CASSYYMHEQYF
>TRBV3-1|.|TRBJ2-5
CASSQGVGQQETQYF
>TRBV21-1|.|TRBJ1-2
CASSKEQRQGRGYTF